This T cell receptor beta chain was recorded in a study of blood T cell repertoires in COVID-19. Germline V gene lookup returns CDR1 SGHTA and CDR2 FQGNSA. Trimming removed 1 base at V and 9 bases at J, with 7 bases between. The length of the CDR3 is 11 residues. Produced via immunoSEQ multiplex PCR; TCRdb's table is partial and in-frame only. The data hold fewer than 450,000 clones, with about 90% observed a single time. The sample comprised PBMCs or T cells enriched from blood (not recorded which). The sequence came from a woman in her 30s who had recovered from COVID-19. V is TRBV7-2 and J is TRBJ2-7; a possible D gene is TRBD1 (6 bases). CDR3 DNA sequence: TGTGCCAGCAGCTTAGTAGGGGGGCAGTACTTC. It yields the protein CASSLVGGQYF.